The sequence of this T cell receptor beta chain was determined in a study of blood T cell repertoires in COVID-19. On the study more broadly: PBMCs, B-cell-depleted T cells, or T cells were the source of the cDNA or gDNA that made up the material.

V lost 6 bases to trimming and J lost 2 bases, with 10 bases between them. The germline V gene encodes CDR1 MNHNY and CDR2 SVGAGI (reference sequence). CDR3 size: 13 residues. Original methodology: Amplification of reference gene primers was used by the study to estimate nucleated cell counts. Sequenced by immunoSEQ multiplex PCR; TCRdb stores in-frame clones only, minus some. From that table come the V and J calls and clone size; the DNA was used to work out D and trimming. The data hold over 200,000 clones, with roughly 76% observed a single time. Sequenced sample: peripheral blood. The source is a human donor in a cohort sampled during active COVID-19. The chain recombines TRBV6-6 with TRBJ1-1; weak D call: TRBD1 (5 bases). The CDR3 here is CASSPQGNTEAFF. As DNA, the CDR3 is TGTGCCAGCAGCCCGCAGGGTAACACTGAAGCTTTCTTT.